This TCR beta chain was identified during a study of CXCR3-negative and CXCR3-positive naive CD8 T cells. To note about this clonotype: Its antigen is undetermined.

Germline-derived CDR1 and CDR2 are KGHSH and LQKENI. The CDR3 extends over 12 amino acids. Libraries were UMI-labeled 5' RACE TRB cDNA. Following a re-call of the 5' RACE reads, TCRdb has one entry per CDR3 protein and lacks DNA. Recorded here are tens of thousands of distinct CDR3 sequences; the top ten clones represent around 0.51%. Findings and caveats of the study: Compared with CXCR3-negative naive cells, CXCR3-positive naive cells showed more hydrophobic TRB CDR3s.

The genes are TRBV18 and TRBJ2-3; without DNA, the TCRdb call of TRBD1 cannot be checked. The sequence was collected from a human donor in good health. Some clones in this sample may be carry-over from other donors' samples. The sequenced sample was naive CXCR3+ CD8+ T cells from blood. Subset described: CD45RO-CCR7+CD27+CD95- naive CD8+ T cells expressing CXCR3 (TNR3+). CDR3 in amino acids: CASSPPSGGEYF.